Only a few counts were recorded for the clone carrying this TCR beta chain. A J-beta primer mix and a sample-barcoded 5' primer were used in a second PCR of about 7 to 12 cycles. TCRdb re-derived calls from the 5' RACE reads in MiXCR, one entry per CDR3 protein. The sample carries 450,000 to 650,000 distinct CDR3 sequences, around 24% recorded once. The sample comes from a study of blood T cells in healthy people across ages. V gave up 1 base and J gave up 4 bases; unmatched junction bases: 5. CDR3 length: 15 residues. The germline V gene has CDR1 MNHEY and CDR2 SMNVEV (reference sequence). The sample also formed part of further work on T cells of mothers and their children. That study adds: The M1S primer of the second PCR added sample barcodes and 2-4 random nucleotides. Per child, approximately 2.9 million TCR beta CDR3 reads were obtained, against over 9 million per mother. Nobody spotted any persistent microchimeric T cell clones.

The source material was blood. The receptor's source is a boy younger than 18 in good health. The rearrangement joins TRBV27 to TRBJ2-5, with 8 bases fitting TRBD1. The CDR3 is CASSLFQGAGETQYF. CDR3 DNA: TGTGCCAGCAGTTTATTTCAGGGGGCGGGAGAGACCCAGTACTTC.